The 21 T cell receptor beta chains listed next were all sequenced from one sample in a study of shared clonotypes between healthy human individuals. Profiling relied on immunoSEQ multiplex PCR, and the TCRdb table lists in-frame clones only, not all of them. Of some 500,000 clones in the sample, 95% to 96% were seen once. Sequenced input: naive CD4+ T cells sorted from blood. As to subset: CD45RA+ positively selected. These receptors came from a woman aged 25 to 39 in good health.

The genes are TRBV9 and TRBJ2-7; 9 bases match TRBD2. V was pared by 0 bases and J by 2 bases, with 3 bases of the junction left unmatched. The germline gives CDR1 SGDLS, CDR2 YYNGEE. The length of the CDR3 is 15 residues. The CDR3 nucleotides read TGTGCCAGCAGCGTAGGGGTAGCGGGGGCCTACGAGCAGTACTTC. Encoded protein: CASSVGVAGAYEQYF.

The V and J genes are TRBV9 and TRBJ2-3, with TRBD1 as a possible D gene (5 bases). CDR1 is SGDLS, CDR2 YYNGEE, per germline. The CDR3 runs to 17 residues. V was clipped by 4 bases and J by 6 bases, with 24 bases between them. This CDR3 reads CASSPQTGQHLGDTQYF. The DNA of the CDR3 is TGTGCCAGCAGCCCTCAAACTGGACAACACTTAGGGGATACGCAGTATTTT.

In DNA form, the CDR3 reads TGTGCCAGCAGAAATGCGGGCAGCCCGGGGGCCACCACTGAAGCTTTCTTT. It translates to CASRNAGSPGATTEAFF. V gene TRBV27 combines with J gene TRBJ1-1; D is possibly TRBD1 (6 bases). Trimming shortened V by 6 bases and J by 4 bases, and 24 bases separated the two germline ends. The CDR3 contains 17 residues. CDR1 is MNHEY and CDR2 is SMNVEV in the germline V gene (reference sequence).

J is TRBJ2-1 and V is TRBV7-9; 9 bases agree with TRBD1. Germline CDR1 and CDR2: SEHNR and FQNEAQ (reference sequence). This CDR3 is built from 16 residues. With V trimmed by 5 bases and J by 4 bases, 9 bases remained unmatched. Here the CDR3 reads CASSPEPGQGYNEQFF. CDR3 DNA sequence: TGTGCCAGCAGCCCGGAACCGGGACAGGGATACAATGAGCAGTTCTTC. The full variable domain, rest sourced from reference TRBV7-9 and TRBJ2-1, is DTGVSQNPRHKITKRGQNVTFRCDPISEHNRLYWYRQTLGQGPEFLTYFQNEAQLEKSRLLSDRFSAERPKGSFSTLEIQRTEQGDSAMYLCASSPEPGQGYNEQFFGPGTRLTVL.

The chain combines TRBV5-1 with TRBJ2-5; D ambiguous. The closer fit of TRBJ2-7 to the DNA end suggests the J call may be wrong. CDR1 and CDR2 (germline): SGHRS, YFSETQ. There are 12 residues in the CDR3. The CDR3 is CASSLFGDEQYF. CDR3 DNA sequence: TGCGCCAGCAGCTTGTTTGGCGACGAGCAGTACTTC.

This chain links TRBV5-1 with TRBJ1-1, with D possibly TRBD1 on 5 matching bases. Per the germline V gene, CDR1 is SGHRS and CDR2 is YFSETQ. The V and J ends lost 0 bases and 7 bases respectively, with 10 bases between them. The CDR3 has 13 amino acids. CDR3 nucleotides: TGCGCCAGCAGCTTGGCCTCGGGACTTGAAGCTTTCTTT. Translated: CASSLASGLEAFF.

This CDR3 reads CATRPISNYGYTF. The CDR3 DNA sequence: TGTGCCACTAGACCGATATCTAACTATGGCTACACCTTC. The chain uses TRBV6-5 and TRBJ1-2; D remains unclear. Germline V gene sequence: CDR1 MNHEY, CDR2 SVGAGI. The CDR3 length is 13 residues. Trimming pared 10 bases from V and 0 bases from J, leaving 12 bases between.

This rearrangement joins TRBV27 to TRBJ2-7; 9 positions match TRBD2. V lost 5 bases, J lost 3 bases, and 8 bases stayed unmatched. CDR1 is MNHEY, CDR2 SMNVEV, per germline (reference sequence). The CDR3 has 15 residues. The DNA of the CDR3 is TGTGCCAGCAGTCTACGAGCTAGCGGGAACTACGAGCAGTACTTC. It is translated as CASSLRASGNYEQYF.

CDR3 region: CASSPVLSRRQGPNTEAFF. The CDR3 nucleotides read TGTGCCAGCTCACCAGTCCTGTCGCGTCGGCAGGGGCCAAACACTGAAGCTTTCTTT. The chain recombines TRBV18 with TRBJ1-1, with D tentatively TRBD1 (6 bases). Germline loops: CDR1 KGHSH, CDR2 LQKENI. Trimming left V 2 bases short and J 2 bases short, with 24 bases between. CDR3 size: 19 residues.

The chain couples TRBV5-1 to TRBJ2-2, with 7 nucleotides matching TRBD2. Trimming cost V 3 bases and J 4 bases; bases outside gene matches: 18. The CDR3 covers 19 residues. Germline values: CDR1 SGHRS, CDR2 YFSETQ. The DNA for the CDR3 is TGCGCCAGCAGCTCCTCCTTGGCGAGCGGGAACACCGGCACCGGGGAGCTGTTTTTT. Residues: CASSSSLASGNTGTGELFF.

Turning to this clone: This same CDR3 is encoded by further DNA sequences in the sample. The chain carries TRBV7-9 and TRBJ2-3; D call uncertain. This CDR3 is built from 11 residues. V was shortened by 8 bases and J by 6 bases, with 9 bases between the two germline ends. Germline loops: CDR1 SEHNR, CDR2 FQNEAQ (reference sequence). CDR3 protein: CASSFQDTQYF. DNA of the CDR3: TGTGCCAGCTCTTTCCAGGATACGCAGTATTTT.

The V gene is TRBV6-1, the J gene TRBJ2-3; 7 nucleotides align to TRBD2. Germline V lookup: CDR1 MNHNS, CDR2 SASEGT. The CDR3 spans 15 residues. After removal of 7 bases from V and 1 base from J, the junction contained 8 bases not matched to a gene. The CDR3 here is CASILRTRRTDTQYF. As DNA, the CDR3 is TGTGCCAGCATTCTACGGACTAGACGCACAGATACGCAGTATTTT.

V and J are TRBV6-5 and TRBJ2-7; D is possibly TRBD2 (6 bases). Germline CDR1 is MNHEY and CDR2 is SVGAGI. The CDR3 length is 15 residues. V was clipped by 6 bases and J by 12 bases, with 27 bases between them. CDR3 loop: CASSPPSAGSPSRYF. In nucleotides, the CDR3 is TGTGCCAGCAGCCCACCCTCTGCCGGGAGCCCTTCGCGGTACTTC.

The chain has TRBV14 and TRBJ2-6; D is unresolved. Germline CDR1 and CDR2: SGHDN and FVKESK. V was clipped by 4 bases and J by 0 bases, with 16 bases between them. This CDR3 spans 18 amino acids. The CDR3 region has the DNA TGTGCCAGCAGCCTCCGAAGGGCAGGAAGCTCTGGGGCCAACGTCCTGACTTTC. Amino acids: CASSLRRAGSSGANVLTF. The full variable domain, with the rest looked up from reference TRBV14 and TRBJ2-6, is EAGVTQFPSHSVIEKGQTVTLRCDPISGHDNLYWYRRVMGKEIKFLLHFVKESKQDESGMPNNRFLAERTGGTYSTLKVQPAELEDSGVYFCASSLRRAGSSGANVLTFGAGSRLTVL.

This clone was seen a single time. This sequence joins TRBV5-4 and TRBJ2-7; 9 bases align to TRBD1. The ends lost 3 bases at V and 3 bases at J; junction bases unmatched: 7. CDR1 is SGHNT and CDR2 is YYREEE in the germline V gene (reference sequence). This CDR3 is 15 amino acids long. CDR3 DNA sequence: TGTGCCAGCAGCTACAGGACAGGGGCGAACTACGAGCAGTACTTC. Translating it yields CASSYRTGANYEQYF.

This rearrangement joins TRBV7-9 to TRBJ1-1; D gene uncertain. The V and J ends lost 3 bases and 5 bases respectively, with 16 bases between them. Per the germline V gene, CDR1 is SEHNR and CDR2 is FQNEAQ (reference sequence). The CDR3 spans 15 residues. The CDR3, as DNA: TGTGCCAGCAGCTTCCAAGCCGCGCCCGGTACTGAAGCTTTCTTT. This gives the protein CASSFQAAPGTEAFF.

The rearrangement links TRBV10-2 to TRBJ2-7; TRBD2 matches at 10 bases. CDR3 size: 13 residues. The V and J ends lost 5 bases and 3 bases, in that order; junction bases with no gene match: 1. Germline CDR1 and CDR2: WSHSY and SAAADI. CDR3 DNA: TGCGCCAGCAGTCGGACTAGCGGCTACGAGCAGTACTTC. Amino acid sequence: CASSRTSGYEQYF.

This clone was recorded only once. This chain links TRBV5-6 with TRBJ2-7; perhaps D is TRBD1 or TRBD2 (5 bases each). This CDR3 is 15 amino acids long. V was cut by 0 bases and J by 4 bases, with 14 bases left in between. CDR1 and CDR2 (germline): SGHDT, YYEEEE. The CDR3 sequence: CASSLGWDGGYEQYF. Here the CDR3 DNA reads TGTGCCAGCAGCTTGGGTTGGGACGGCGGATACGAGCAGTACTTC.

Only a few counts were recorded for this clone. V is TRBV11-2 and J is TRBJ2-7; 13 nucleotides align to TRBD2. There are 15 residues in the CDR3. V lost 4 bases to trimming and J lost 2 bases; unmatched junction nucleotides: 2. The germline V gene has CDR1 SGHAT and CDR2 FQNNGV. CDR3 DNA sequence: TGTGCCAGCAGCTCGGGACTAGCGGGACCCTACGAGCAGTACTTC. This sequence encodes CASSSGLAGPYEQYF.

The chain combines TRBV30 with TRBJ1-2; D is perhaps TRBD1 (6 bases). Germline V gives CDR1 GTSNPN, CDR2 SVGIG (reference sequence). This CDR3 spans 12 amino acids. Trimming took 2 bases from V and 7 from J, leaving 11 bases between them. CDR3 sequence (DNA): TGTGCCTGGAGTATCCACAGGGCTGGCTACACCTTC. The encoded protein is CAWSIHRAGYTF. Combining the CDR3 with reference TRBV30 and TRBJ1-2 gives the whole variable domain SQTIHQWPATLVQPVGSPLSLECTVEGTSNPNLYWYRQAAGRGLQLLFYSVGIGQISSEVPQNLSASRPQDRQFILSSKKLLLSDSGFYLCAWSIHRAGYTFGSGTRLTVV.

The genes are TRBV28 and TRBJ1-5; tentatively, D is TRBD1 (5 bases). Germline V gene data show CDR1 as MDHEN and CDR2 as SYDVKM. This CDR3 region has 15 residues. The V and J ends lost 4 bases and 0 bases respectively, with 10 bases between them. The CDR3 loop is CASSWGRNSNQPQHF. The CDR3 DNA reads TGTGCCAGCAGTTGGGGACGCAATAGCAATCAGCCCCAGCATTTT.